The source of this T cell receptor beta chain is a study of T-cell memory formation after mild COVID-19. TCRdb independently ran MiXCR on the 5' RACE reads; one entry per CDR3 protein. Of roughly 130,000 distinct CDR3 sequences listed, approximately 16% are singletons. With V trimmed by 4 bases and J by 4 bases, 8 bases remained unmatched. Per the germline V gene, CDR1 is MGHRA and CDR2 is YSYEKL. The CDR3 is 15 residues long. The origin of this receptor is an adult woman who had mild COVID-19 (a few samples of this study predate the infection). Cell type and time point are not known. The material sequenced was PBMCs or a T cell subset sorted from them (not recorded which). This chain uses TRBV4-1 with TRBJ2-7; 9 bases align to TRBD1. DNA of the CDR3: TGCGCCAGCAGCCCTGGGGGGGACAGGGCGTACGAGCAGTACTTC. It is translated as CASSPGGDRAYEQYF.